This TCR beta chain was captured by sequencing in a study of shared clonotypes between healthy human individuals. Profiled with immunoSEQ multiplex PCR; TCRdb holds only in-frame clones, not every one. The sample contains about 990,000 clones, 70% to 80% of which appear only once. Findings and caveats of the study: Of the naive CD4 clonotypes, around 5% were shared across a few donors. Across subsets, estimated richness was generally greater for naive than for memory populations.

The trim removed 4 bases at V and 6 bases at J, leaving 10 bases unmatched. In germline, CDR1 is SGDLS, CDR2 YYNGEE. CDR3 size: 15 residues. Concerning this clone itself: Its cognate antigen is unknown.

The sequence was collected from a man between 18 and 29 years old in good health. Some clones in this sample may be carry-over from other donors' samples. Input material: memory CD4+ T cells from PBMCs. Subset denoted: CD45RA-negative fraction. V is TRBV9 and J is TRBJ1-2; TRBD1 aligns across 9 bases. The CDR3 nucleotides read TGTGCCAGCAGCCCCGAAGCGGGACAGGGCCATGGCTACACCTTC. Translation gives CASSPEAGQGHGYTF.